A selection of T cell receptor beta chains follows, all from one sample in a study of identical twins. One entry per CDR3 protein results from TCRdb running MiXCR on the 5' RACE reads. The sample includes 200,000 to 250,000 distinct CDR3 sequences, roughly 13% of them seen just once. These same records also appear under a second study, on yellow fever vaccine responses in identical twins.

What was sequenced was memory (CD45RO+) T cells sorted from blood. Receptors originate from a woman aged 18-29 years in good health. The CDR3 runs from the conserved cysteine through the conserved F or W. Each record gives: V gene, J gene, clone size, D gene, CDR3 protein, CDR3 DNA. A D gene is named only where the DNA matches it firmly. The size entry is marked missing in some rows and otherwise reads once, few, many or a size class.

TRBV20-1,TRBJ2-7,.,TRBD2,CSASPTAGRERSYEQYF,TGCAGTGCCTCCCCTACGGCGGGGCGGGAGCGGTCCTACGAGCAGTACTTC
TRBV6-5,TRBJ2-7,many,.,CASSYSSYGYEQYF,TGTGCCAGCAGTTACTCGAGTTACGGCTACGAGCAGTACTTC
TRBV29-1,TRBJ1-1,many,.,CSVETSEAFF,TGCAGCGTTGAGACGTCTGAAGCTTTCTTT
TRBV18,TRBJ2-7,many,.,CASSPPIGQTYEQYF,TGTGCCAGCTCACCACCGATTGGACAGACCTACGAGCAGTACTTC
TRBV6-2/TRBV6-3,TRBJ2-3,.,TRBD2,CASRPPGLAERGDTQYF,TGTGCCAGCAGACCACCGGGACTAGCGGAACGGGGAGATACGCAGTATTTT
TRBV7-3,TRBJ1-5,few,.,CASSLPRDQPQHF,TGTGCCAGCAGCTTACCACGGGATCAGCCCCAGCATTTT
TRBV11-2,TRBJ2-5,few,TRBD1,CASSLAQVQGGAWTQYF,TGTGCCAGCAGCTTAGCCCAAGTACAGGGGGGTGCGTGGACCCAGTACTTC
TRBV10-3,TRBJ2-5,many,.,CAISGGETQYF,TGTGCCATCAGTGGAGGAGAGACCCAGTACTTC
TRBV3-1,TRBJ1-5,many,TRBD1,CASSQLLGQGPQPQHF,TGTGCCAGCAGCCAACTCCTAGGACAGGGGCCTCAGCCCCAGCATTTT
TRBV7-2,TRBJ2-5,.,.,CASSPAGSLPMAQYF,TGTGCCAGCAGTCCTGCCGGGAGCCTCCCCATGGCCCAGTACTTC
TRBV29-1,TRBJ2-3,many,.,CSVEGGSSGGLDTQYF,TGCAGCGTTGAAGGAGGTAGCTCCGGAGGACTAGATACGCAGTATTTT
TRBV2,TRBJ1-2,many,.,CASSVDHSGYTF,TGTGCCAGCAGTGTTGACCATAGTGGCTACACCTTC
TRBV3-1,TRBJ2-1,.,.,CASSAGGSSYNEQFF,TGTGCCAGCAGCGCTGGGGGGAGCTCCTACAATGAGCAGTTCTTC
TRBV4-1,TRBJ2-3,few,TRBD2,CASSQDLQLAGEASTDTQYF,TGCGCCAGCAGCCAAGATCTACAACTAGCGGGAGAAGCGAGCACAGATACGCAGTATTTT
TRBV4-3,TRBJ2-2,few,TRBD1,CASSYDRVNTGELFF,TGCGCCAGCAGCTACGACAGGGTGAACACCGGGGAGCTGTTTTTT
TRBV7-9,TRBJ1-1,many,.,CASSLAAGGGSEAFF,TGTGCCAGCAGCTTAGCCGCAGGCGGAGGTTCTGAAGCTTTCTTT
TRBV14,TRBJ2-3,once,.,CASSLRQVKDTQYF,TGTGCCAGCAGCCTTAGACAGGTCAAAGATACGCAGTATTTT
TRBV6-6,TRBJ1-1,.,.,CASSHQNTEAFF,TGTGCCAGCAGCCACCAGAACACTGAAGCTTTCTTT
TRBV25-1,TRBJ2-5,many,.,CASSELSLYF,TGTGCCAGCAGTGAGCTGTCCTTGTACTTC
TRBV10-3,TRBJ2-1,.,.,CAIRDSPPGEQFF,TGTGCCATCAGGGACTCTCCCCCGGGTGAGCAGTTCTTC
TRBV27,TRBJ2-1,.,TRBD2,CASSLSGLVQFF,TGTGCCAGCAGTTTATCGGGACTAGTACAGTTCTTC